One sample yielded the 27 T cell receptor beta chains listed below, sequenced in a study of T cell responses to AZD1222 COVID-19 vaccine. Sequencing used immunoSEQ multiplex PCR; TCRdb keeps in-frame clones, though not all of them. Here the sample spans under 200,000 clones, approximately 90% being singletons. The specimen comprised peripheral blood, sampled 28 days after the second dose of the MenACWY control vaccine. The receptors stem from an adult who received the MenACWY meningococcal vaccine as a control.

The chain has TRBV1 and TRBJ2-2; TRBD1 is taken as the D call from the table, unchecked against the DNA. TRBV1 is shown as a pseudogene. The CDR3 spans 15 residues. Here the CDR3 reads CTSSTTGANFGELFF. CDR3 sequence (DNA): TGCACCAGCAGCACTACAGGGGCTAATTTCGGGGAGCTGTTTTTT.

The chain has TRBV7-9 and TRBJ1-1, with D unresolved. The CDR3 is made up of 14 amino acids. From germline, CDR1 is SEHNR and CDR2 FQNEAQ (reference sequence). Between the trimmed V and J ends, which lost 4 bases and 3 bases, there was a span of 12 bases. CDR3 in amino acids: CASSSNSPYTEAFF. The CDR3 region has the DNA TGTGCCAGCAGCTCGAACAGTCCCTACACTGAAGCTTTCTTT.

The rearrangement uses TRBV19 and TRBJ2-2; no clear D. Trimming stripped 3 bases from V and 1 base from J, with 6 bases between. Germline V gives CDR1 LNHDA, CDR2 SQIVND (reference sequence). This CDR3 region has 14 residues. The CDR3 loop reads CASSISRNTGELFF. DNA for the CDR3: TGTGCCAGTAGTATCTCACGGAACACCGGGGAGCTGTTTTTT.

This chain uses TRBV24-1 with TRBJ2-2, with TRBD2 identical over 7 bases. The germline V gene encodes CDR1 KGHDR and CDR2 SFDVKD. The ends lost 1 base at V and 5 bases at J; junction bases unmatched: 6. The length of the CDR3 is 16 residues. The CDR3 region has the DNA TGTGCCACCAGTGATTTAGGAGCGGGATGGACCGGGGAGCTGTTTTTT. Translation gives CATSDLGAGWTGELFF.

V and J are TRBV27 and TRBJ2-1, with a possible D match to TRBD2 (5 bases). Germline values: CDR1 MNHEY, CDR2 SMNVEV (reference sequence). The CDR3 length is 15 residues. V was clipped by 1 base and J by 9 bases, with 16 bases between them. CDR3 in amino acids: CASSLWENVRSEQFF. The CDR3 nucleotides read TGTGCCAGCAGTTTATGGGAGAACGTTCGCAGTGAGCAGTTCTTC.

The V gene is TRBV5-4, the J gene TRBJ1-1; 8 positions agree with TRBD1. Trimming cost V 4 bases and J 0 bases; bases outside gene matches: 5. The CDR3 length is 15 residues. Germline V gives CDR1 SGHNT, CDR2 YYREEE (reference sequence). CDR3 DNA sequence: TGTGCCAGCAGCGAAAGGACAGGGCTGAACACTGAAGCTTTCTTT. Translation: CASSERTGLNTEAFF.

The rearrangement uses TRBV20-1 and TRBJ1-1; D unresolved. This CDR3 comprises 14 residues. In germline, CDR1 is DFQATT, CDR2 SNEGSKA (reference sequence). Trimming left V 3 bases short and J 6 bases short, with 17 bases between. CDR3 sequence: CSASSSRSNPEAFF. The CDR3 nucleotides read TGCAGTGCTAGTTCTTCCAGGTCTAACCCTGAAGCTTTCTTT.

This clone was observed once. The CDR3 is CASRDRGNEKLFF. DNA of the CDR3: TGTGCCAGCAGGGACAGGGGTAATGAAAAACTGTTTTTT. The chain carries TRBV2 and TRBJ1-4, with 9 bases fitting TRBD1. J gave up 4 bases and V 6 bases, and 0 bases lay outside the gene matches. The CDR3 loop spans 13 amino acids. Germline-derived CDR1 and CDR2 are SNHLY and FYNNEI.

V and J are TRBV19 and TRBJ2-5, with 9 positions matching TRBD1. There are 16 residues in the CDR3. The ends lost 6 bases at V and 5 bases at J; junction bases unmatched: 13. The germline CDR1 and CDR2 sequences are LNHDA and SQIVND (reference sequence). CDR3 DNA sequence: TGTGCCAGTAGCCGAGTCGGACAGGGGCTGAGGGAGACCCAGTACTTC. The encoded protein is CASSRVGQGLRETQYF.

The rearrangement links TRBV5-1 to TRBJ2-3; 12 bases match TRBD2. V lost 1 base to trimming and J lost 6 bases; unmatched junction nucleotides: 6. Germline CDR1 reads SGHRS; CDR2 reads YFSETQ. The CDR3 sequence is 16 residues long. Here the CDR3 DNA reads TGCGCCAGCAGCTTGCGGGCTAGCGGGAGGGCCGATACGCAGTATTTT. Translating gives CASSLRASGRADTQYF.

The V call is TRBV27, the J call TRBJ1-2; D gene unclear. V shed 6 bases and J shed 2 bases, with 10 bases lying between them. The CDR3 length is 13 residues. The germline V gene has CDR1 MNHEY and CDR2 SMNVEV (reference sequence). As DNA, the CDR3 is TGTGCCAGCAGGCTGAACTTAAACTATGGCTACACCTTC. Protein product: CASRLNLNYGYTF.

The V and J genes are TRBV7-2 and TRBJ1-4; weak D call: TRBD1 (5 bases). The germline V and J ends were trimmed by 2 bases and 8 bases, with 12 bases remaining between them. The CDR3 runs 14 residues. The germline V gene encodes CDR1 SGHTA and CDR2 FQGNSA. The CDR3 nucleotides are TGTGCCAGCAGCTTACGGGGGGACGGCGAAAAACTGTTTTTT. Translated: CASSLRGDGEKLFF.

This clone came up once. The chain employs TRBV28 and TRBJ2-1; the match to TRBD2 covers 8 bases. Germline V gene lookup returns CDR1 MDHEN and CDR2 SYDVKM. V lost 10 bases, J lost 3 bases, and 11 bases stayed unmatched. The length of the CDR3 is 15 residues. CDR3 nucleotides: TGTGCCACTGAGAGGTTAGCGGGAAGCTACAATGAGCAGTTCTTC. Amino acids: CATERLAGSYNEQFF. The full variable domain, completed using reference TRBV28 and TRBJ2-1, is DVKVTQSSRYLVKRTGEKVFLECVQDMDHENMFWYRQDPGLGLRLIYFSYDVKMKEKGDIPEGYSVSREKKERFSLILESASTNQTSMYLCATERLAGSYNEQFFGPGTRLTVL.

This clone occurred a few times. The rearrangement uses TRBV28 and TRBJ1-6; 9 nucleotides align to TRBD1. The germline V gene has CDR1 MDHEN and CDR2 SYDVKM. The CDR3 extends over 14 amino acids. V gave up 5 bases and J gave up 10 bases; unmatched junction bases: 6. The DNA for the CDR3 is TGTGCCAGCAGTGTACAGGGGGCGCGGTCACCCCTCCACTTT. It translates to CASSVQGARSPLHF.

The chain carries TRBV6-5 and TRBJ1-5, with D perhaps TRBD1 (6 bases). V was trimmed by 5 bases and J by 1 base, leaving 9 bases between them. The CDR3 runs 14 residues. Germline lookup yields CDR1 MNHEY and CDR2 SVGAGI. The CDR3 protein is CASSQDRSNQPQHF. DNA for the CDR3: TGTGCCAGCAGTCAGGACAGAAGCAATCAGCCCCAGCATTTT.

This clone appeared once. In DNA form, the CDR3 reads TGTGCCAGCAGTCGACTAGCGGGAGGGCCGATTAATGAGCAGTTCTTC. Its protein product is CASSRLAGGPINEQFF. The V call is TRBV27, the J call TRBJ2-1; 14 bases match TRBD2. Trimming took 5 bases from V and 7 from J; bases not matched to a gene: 7. Germline CDR1 and CDR2: MNHEY and SMNVEV (reference sequence). The CDR3 has 16 residues.

The CDR3 DNA follows: TGTGCCAGCTCTACCACCGGGACTAGCGGGACAGATACGCAGTATTTT. It is translated as CASSTTGTSGTDTQYF. This chain uses TRBV6-4 with TRBJ2-3; 12 positions agree with TRBD2. V lost 8 bases and J lost 3; bases outside the gene matches: 9. CDR1 is MRHNA and CDR2 is SNTAGT in the germline V gene. This CDR3 comprises 16 residues.

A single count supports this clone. Here the CDR3 reads CATSDSGQPVEGYTF. Written as DNA, the CDR3 is TGTGCCACCAGTGATTCTGGACAGCCGGTGGAGGGCTACACCTTC. The V gene is TRBV24-1, the J gene TRBJ1-2; perhaps TRBD1 as D (6 bases). With 2 bases removed from V and 8 bases from J, the gap between germline ends came to 17 bases. This CDR3 region has 15 residues. Germline V gene data show CDR1 as KGHDR and CDR2 as SFDVKD.

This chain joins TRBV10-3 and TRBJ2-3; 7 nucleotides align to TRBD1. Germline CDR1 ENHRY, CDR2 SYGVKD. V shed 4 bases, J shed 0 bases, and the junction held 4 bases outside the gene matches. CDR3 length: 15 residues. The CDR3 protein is CAISGGTASTDTQYF. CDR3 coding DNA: TGTGCCATCAGTGGTGGGACAGCTAGCACAGATACGCAGTATTTT.

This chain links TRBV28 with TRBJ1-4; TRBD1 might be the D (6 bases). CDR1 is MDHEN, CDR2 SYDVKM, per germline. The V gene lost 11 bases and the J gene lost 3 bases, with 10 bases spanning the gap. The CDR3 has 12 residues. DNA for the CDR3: TGTGCCCTTGGGGGCCCTAATGAAAAACTGTTTTTT. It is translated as CALGGPNEKLFF.

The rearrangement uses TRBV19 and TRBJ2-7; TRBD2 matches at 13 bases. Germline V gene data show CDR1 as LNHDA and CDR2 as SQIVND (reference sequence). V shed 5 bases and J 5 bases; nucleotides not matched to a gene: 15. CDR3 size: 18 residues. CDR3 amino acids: CASSAGTSGIPPKDEQYF. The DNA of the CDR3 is TGTGCCAGTAGTGCCGGGACTAGCGGGATTCCACCTAAGGACGAGCAGTACTTC. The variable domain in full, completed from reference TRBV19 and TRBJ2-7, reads DGGITQSPKYLFRKEGQNVTLSCEQNLNHDAMYWYRQDPGQGLRLIYYSQIVNDFQKGDIAEGYSVSREKKESFPLTVTSAQKNPTAFYLCASSAGTSGIPPKDEQYFGPGTRLTVT.

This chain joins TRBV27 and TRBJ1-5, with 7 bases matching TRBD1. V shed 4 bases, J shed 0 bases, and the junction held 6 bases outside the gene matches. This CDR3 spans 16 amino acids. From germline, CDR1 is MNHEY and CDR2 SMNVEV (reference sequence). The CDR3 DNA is TGTGCCAGCAGTTCCCGGACAGGTTATAGCAATCAGCCCCAGCATTTT. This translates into CASSSRTGYSNQPQHF.

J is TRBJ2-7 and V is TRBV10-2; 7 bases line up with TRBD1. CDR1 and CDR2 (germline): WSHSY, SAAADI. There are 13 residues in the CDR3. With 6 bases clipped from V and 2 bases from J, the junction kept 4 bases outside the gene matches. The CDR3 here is CASRETGPYEQYF. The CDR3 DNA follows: TGCGCCAGCAGGGAGACAGGGCCCTACGAGCAGTACTTC.

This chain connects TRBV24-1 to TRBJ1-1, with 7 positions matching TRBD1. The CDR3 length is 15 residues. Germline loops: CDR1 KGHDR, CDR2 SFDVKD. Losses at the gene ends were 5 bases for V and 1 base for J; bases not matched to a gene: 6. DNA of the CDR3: TGTGCCACCAGTGCCCGAGGGACAGAGAACACTGAAGCTTTCTTT. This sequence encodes CATSARGTENTEAFF.

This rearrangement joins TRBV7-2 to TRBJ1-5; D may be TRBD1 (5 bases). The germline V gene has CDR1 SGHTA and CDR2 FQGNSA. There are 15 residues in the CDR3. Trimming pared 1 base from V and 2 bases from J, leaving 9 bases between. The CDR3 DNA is TGTGCCAGCAGCTTAGTAAGCAGGGGCAATCAGCCCCAGCATTTT. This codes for CASSLVSRGNQPQHF. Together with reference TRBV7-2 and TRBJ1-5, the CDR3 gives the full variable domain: GAGVSQSPSNKVTEKGKDVELRCDPISGHTALYWYRQSLGQGLEFLIYFQGNSAPDKSGLPSDRFSAERTGGSVSTLTIQRTQQEDSAVYLCASSLVSRGNQPQHFGDGTRLSIL.

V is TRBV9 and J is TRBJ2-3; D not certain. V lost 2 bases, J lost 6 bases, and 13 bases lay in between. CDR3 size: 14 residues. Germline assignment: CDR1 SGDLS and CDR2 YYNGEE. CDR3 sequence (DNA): TGTGCCAGCAGCGTGGGCTTGGTGAGGGATACGCAGTATTTT. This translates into CASSVGLVRDTQYF.

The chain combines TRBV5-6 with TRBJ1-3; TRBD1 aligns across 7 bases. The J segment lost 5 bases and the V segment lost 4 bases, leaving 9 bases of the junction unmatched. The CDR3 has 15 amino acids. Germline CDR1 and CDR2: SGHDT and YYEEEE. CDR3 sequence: CASSTTGEVRNTIYF. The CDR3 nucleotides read TGTGCCAGCAGCACCACAGGGGAAGTTAGAAACACCATATATTTT.